Presented here are 24 T cell receptor beta chains from one specimen sequenced in a study of blood T cell repertoires in COVID-19. The table came from immunoSEQ multiplex PCR; TCRdb's copy has only in-frame clones and leaves some out. Here the sample spans 150,000 to 200,000 clones, 82% being singletons. The sample comprised PBMCs or T cells enriched from blood (not recorded which). These receptor sequences come from a man between 50 and 59 years old who had recovered from COVID-19.

Regarding this clone: The sample contains more than one DNA sequence encoding this CDR3. The V and J genes are TRBV5-1 and TRBJ2-1; 7 nucleotides agree with TRBD1. The germline gives CDR1 SGHRS, CDR2 YFSETQ. Losses at the gene ends were 0 bases for V and 6 bases for J; bases not matched to a gene: 3. The CDR3 extends over 14 amino acids. The CDR3 is CASSLVGGRNEQFF. CDR3 sequence (DNA): TGCGCCAGCAGCTTGGTAGGGGGCCGCAATGAGCAGTTCTTC.

The chain has TRBV29-1 and TRBJ2-7; TRBD1 matches at 7 bases. This CDR3 comprises 14 residues. CDR1 and CDR2 from the germline V gene are SQVTM and ANQGSEA. Trimming removed 6 bases from V and 6 bases from J; junction bases left unmatched: 14. CDR3 nucleotide sequence: TGCAGCGTGCGACAGGGCTCATCAACGGGCGAGCAGTACTTC. Amino acid sequence: CSVRQGSSTGEQYF.

This chain connects TRBV3-1 (or the pseudogene TRBV3-2) to TRBJ2-7; 9 bases align to TRBD1. In germline, CDR1 is LGHDT, CDR2 YNNKEL (reference sequence). J was trimmed by 4 bases and V by 1 base; bases with no gene match: 8. The CDR3 has 16 residues. DNA for the CDR3: TGTGCCAGCAGCCAAGCCTCTGGACAGGGGAGGTACGAGCAGTACTTC. It encodes CASSQASGQGRYEQYF.

In this sample, this clone turned up a few times. The chain carries TRBV5-1 and TRBJ1-6; D may be TRBD1 (5 bases). V was cut by 4 bases and J by 5 bases, with 13 bases left in between. Germline lookup yields CDR1 SGHRS and CDR2 YFSETQ. This CDR3 has 15 residues. Written as DNA, the CDR3 is TGCGCCAGCAGCCTAGGGCAGACAGATAATTCACCCCTCCACTTT. It codes for CASSLGQTDNSPLHF.

In its sample, this clone was seen once. The chain joins TRBV7-9 to TRBJ2-3; D possibly corresponds to TRBD2 (6 bases). CDR1 SEHNR and CDR2 FQNEAQ come from the germline V gene (reference sequence). This CDR3 is 15 amino acids long. Trimming shortened V by 0 bases and J by 2 bases, and 9 bases separated the two germline ends. Written as DNA, the CDR3 is TGTGCCAGCAGCTTAGCCGTAGCGGCCACAGATACGCAGTATTTT. Protein sequence: CASSLAVAATDTQYF.

The chain employs TRBV15 and TRBJ2-5; TRBD2 might be the D (6 bases). Germline-derived CDR1 and CDR2 are LNHNV and YYDKDF (reference sequence). V was shortened by 3 bases and J by 2 bases, with 13 bases between the two germline ends. The CDR3 is 15 amino acids. As DNA, the CDR3 is TGTGCCACCAGCAGCAGGGACTCCTCTCAAGAGACCCAGTACTTC. Its translation is CATSSRDSSQETQYF.

The rearrangement uses TRBV11-2 and TRBJ2-2, with 9 bases fitting TRBD2. V gave up 2 bases and J gave up 6 bases; unmatched junction bases: 13. The CDR3 totals 18 residues. From germline, CDR1 is SGHAT and CDR2 FQNNGV. The CDR3 region has the DNA TGTGCCAGCAGCTTAAGGGGGACTAGCTCGATGGGTCCCGGGGAGCTGTTTTTT. This gives the protein CASSLRGTSSMGPGELFF. The whole variable domain, remainder taken from reference TRBV11-2 and TRBJ2-2, is EAGVAQSPRYKIIEKRQSVAFWCNPISGHATLYWYQQILGQGPKLLIQFQNNGVVDDSQLPKDRFSAERLKGVDSTLKIQPAKLEDSAVYLCASSLRGTSSMGPGELFFGEGSRLTVL.

The chain's CDR3 is CASSLVRQRLWGNQPQHF. The DNA of the CDR3 is TGTGCCAGCAGCTTGGTGCGACAGAGATTGTGGGGCAATCAGCCCCAGCATTTT. The J gene is TRBJ1-5, the V gene TRBV5-4, with a tentative D call TRBD1 (5 bases). Germline CDR1 reads SGHNT; CDR2 reads YYREEE (reference sequence). The CDR3 contains 18 residues. With 0 bases removed from V and 2 bases from J, the gap between germline ends came to 18 bases. The full variable domain, with the rest looked up from reference TRBV5-4 and TRBJ1-5, is ETGVTQSPTHLIKTRGQQVTLRCSSQSGHNTVSWYQQALGQGPQFIFQYYREEENGRGNFPPRFSGLQFPNYSSELNVNALELDDSALYLCASSLVRQRLWGNQPQHFGDGTRLSIL.

The CDR3 sequence is CASSASMGASGRLYEQYF. The CDR3 DNA reads as TGCGCCAGCAGTGCCTCGATGGGGGCTAGCGGGAGATTATACGAGCAGTACTTC. This sequence joins TRBV10-2 and TRBJ2-7; 10 bases line up with TRBD2. The J segment lost 4 bases and the V segment lost 4 bases, leaving 16 bases of the junction unmatched. Germline V CDR1 and CDR2: WSHSY, SAAADI. There are 18 residues in the CDR3.

This clone was counted a few times. V gene TRBV9 combines with J gene TRBJ2-3, with D maybe TRBD2 (6 bases). Trimming took off 4 bases at V and 5 bases at J, with 11 bases between the two ends. CDR1 and CDR2 (germline): SGDLS, YYNGEE. The CDR3 spans 13 residues. Written as DNA, the CDR3 is TGTGCCAGCAGCAGTACGGGGGAAGATACGCAGTATTTT. Translation: CASSSTGEDTQYF.

The genes are TRBV5-1 and TRBJ1-1; TRBD1 matches 10 bases. The CDR3 runs to 12 residues. The germline CDR1 and CDR2 sequences are SGHRS and YFSETQ. With V trimmed by 7 bases and J by 11 bases, 8 bases remained unmatched. CDR3 bases: TGCGCCAGCGGACCCCCGGGACAGGGGGCTTTCTTT. Its protein is CASGPPGQGAFF.

This clone was detected once. The chain carries TRBV11-2 and TRBJ1-1; D unclear. V shed 4 bases and J shed 5 bases, with 20 bases lying between them. The germline gives CDR1 SGHAT, CDR2 FQNNGV. The CDR3 extends over 16 amino acids. The CDR3 loop reads CASSSSKAIGRTEAFF. The CDR3 bases are TGTGCCAGCAGCTCCTCTAAGGCCATAGGGAGAACTGAAGCTTTCTTT.

This clone was observed once. The rearrangement uses TRBV10-1 and TRBJ2-7, with D unclear. From germline, CDR1 is WNHNN and CDR2 SYGVQD (reference sequence). V gave up 0 bases and J gave up 5 bases, with 8 bases separating them. CDR3 length: 13 amino acids. CDR3: CASSESPGNEQYF. The CDR3 DNA follows: TGCGCCAGCAGTGAGTCACCGGGTAACGAGCAGTACTTC.

This clone was observed once. The chain combines TRBV11-2 with TRBJ1-4, with a possible D match to TRBD1 (6 bases). Per the germline V gene, CDR1 is SGHAT and CDR2 is FQNNGV. The CDR3 length is 14 residues. With 1 base removed from V and 5 bases from J, the gap between germline ends came to 8 bases. CDR3 amino acids: CASSLGGTNEKLFF. The CDR3 DNA follows: TGTGCCAGCAGCTTAGGGGGGACAAATGAAAAACTGTTTTTT. Supplemented by reference TRBV11-2 and TRBJ1-4, the full variable domain reads EAGVAQSPRYKIIEKRQSVAFWCNPISGHATLYWYQQILGQGPKLLIQFQNNGVVDDSQLPKDRFSAERLKGVDSTLKIQPAKLEDSAVYLCASSLGGTNEKLFFGSGTQLSVL.

The chain combines TRBV3-1 (or the pseudogene TRBV3-2) with TRBJ2-2, with 7 positions matching TRBD2. V lost 5 bases, J lost 4 bases, and 7 bases stayed unmatched. Germline V gene lookup returns CDR1 LGHDT and CDR2 YNNKEL (reference sequence). This CDR3 has 15 residues. The CDR3 protein is CASSGRGWGTGELFF. CDR3 nucleotide sequence: TGTGCCAGCAGCGGGAGGGGCTGGGGCACCGGGGAGCTGTTTTTT.

This clone was picked up one time. The rearrangement joins TRBV5-4 to TRBJ1-1; D not resolved. The germline gives CDR1 SGHNT, CDR2 YYREEE (reference sequence). This CDR3 is 16 amino acids long. The germline V and J ends were trimmed by 5 bases and 5 bases, with 22 bases remaining between them. The DNA for the CDR3 is TGTGCCAGCAGTGGGCGCTGGACGGATCGGGAAACTGAAGCTTTCTTT. Its protein product is CASSGRWTDRETEAFF.

The chain is built from TRBV28 and TRBJ1-4, with 7 bases fitting TRBD1. V shed 6 bases and J 6 bases; nucleotides not matched to a gene: 10. The germline CDR1 and CDR2 sequences are MDHEN and SYDVKM. This CDR3 spans 15 amino acids. The CDR3 protein is CASRGAQGVYEKLFF. The CDR3 DNA reads as TGTGCCAGCAGGGGGGCCCAGGGGGTTTATGAAAAACTGTTTTTT.

This chain joins TRBV27 and TRBJ2-1; 13 positions match TRBD2. The CDR3 extends over 18 amino acids. V dropped 4 bases and J dropped 0; count of bases not matched to a gene: 6. Germline CDR1 MNHEY, CDR2 SMNVEV (reference sequence). As DNA, the CDR3 is TGTGCCAGCAGTTCAAGGACTAGCGGGGGCTTCTCCTACAATGAGCAGTTCTTC. It codes for CASSSRTSGGFSYNEQFF.

The chain employs TRBV7-8 and TRBJ2-7; 7 nucleotides agree with TRBD1. The CDR3 spans 13 residues. Germline loops: CDR1 SGHVS, CDR2 FQNEAQ. The J segment lost 4 bases and the V segment lost 5 bases, leaving 5 bases of the junction unmatched. CDR3 DNA: TGTGCCAGCAGCCGGGACAGATTGTACGAGCAGTACTTC. As protein: CASSRDRLYEQYF.

The rearrangement joins TRBV28 to TRBJ1-4, with D possibly being TRBD1 (5 bases). CDR1 and CDR2 from the germline V gene are MDHEN and SYDVKM. V shed 8 bases and J shed 7 bases, with 14 bases lying between them. The CDR3 has 13 residues. The CDR3 spells CASGGMAVEKLFF. CDR3 bases: TGTGCCAGCGGGGGGATGGCTGTTGAAAAACTGTTTTTT. Full variable domain (remainder filled in from reference TRBV28 and TRBJ1-4): DVKVTQSSRYLVKRTGEKVFLECVQDMDHENMFWYRQDPGLGLRLIYFSYDVKMKEKGDIPEGYSVSREKKERFSLILESASTNQTSMYLCASGGMAVEKLFFGSGTQLSVL.

The rearrangement joins TRBV2 to TRBJ2-3, with 9 bases matching TRBD1. The CDR3 spans 16 residues. The germline V gene encodes CDR1 SNHLY and CDR2 FYNNEI. The trim removed 4 bases at V and 11 bases at J, leaving 16 bases unmatched. CDR3 DNA: TGTGCCAGCAGTGTACACCATACCGGGACAGGGAACGTGCAGTATTTT. This sequence encodes CASSVHHTGTGNVQYF.

The chain employs TRBV19 and TRBJ1-5; no firm D call. Germline V gives CDR1 LNHDA, CDR2 SQIVND (reference sequence). Trimming took off 3 bases at V and 8 bases at J, with 8 bases between the two ends. CDR3 length: 12 amino acids. CDR3 amino acids: CASSIQEEPQHF. The CDR3 DNA follows: TGTGCCAGTAGTATTCAGGAGGAGCCCCAGCATTTT. The full variable domain, in which reference TRBV19 and TRBJ1-5 provide the parts outside the CDR3, is DGGITQSPKYLFRKEGQNVTLSCEQNLNHDAMYWYRQDPGQGLRLIYYSQIVNDFQKGDIAEGYSVSREKKESFPLTVTSAQKNPTAFYLCASSIQEEPQHFGDGTRLSIL.

This clone was seen a handful of times. The CDR3 region is CAISSDRPGLNEKLFF. The CDR3 DNA reads as TGTGCCATCAGTTCGGACAGGCCTGGGCTAAATGAAAAACTGTTTTTT. The chain couples TRBV10-3 to TRBJ1-4; 7 nucleotides align to TRBD1. CDR1 is ENHRY and CDR2 is SYGVKD in the germline V gene. V was pared by 5 bases and J by 5 bases, with 11 bases of the junction left unmatched. The CDR3 extends over 16 amino acids.

The chain recombines TRBV19 with TRBJ2-6; possible D gene TRBD1, 6 bases. The CDR3 has 15 residues. V was pared by 10 bases and J by 1 base, with 14 bases between. CDR1 is LNHDA and CDR2 is SQIVND in the germline V gene (reference sequence). The CDR3 here is CATNMGASGANVLTF. DNA for the CDR3: TGTGCCACTAACATGGGGGCATCTGGGGCCAACGTCCTGACTTTC.